This is a list of T cell receptor beta chains from one sample in a study of T cells in Graves' hyperthyroidism and ophthalmopathy. TCRdb called the multiplex PCR reads again in MiXCR, with one record for every CDR3 protein. The repertoire has about 690,000 distinct CDR3 sequences, around a sixth of them found once; the top ten carry 15% to 17%. The sequencing input was blood. Source of these receptors: a man aged 50 or older with Graves' hyperthyroidism. Both conserved end residues are trimmed from each CDR3. D genes are given only for firm matches.

V gene: TRBV28; D gene: .; CDR3 protein: ASGLVGRETDTQY
V gene: TRBV28; D gene: .; CDR3 protein: ASSLRGRRVGYT
V gene: TRBV27; D gene: .; CDR3 protein: ASSLRDNSEAF
V gene: TRBV28; D gene: TRBD1; CDR3 protein: ASSFTGQGIGYGYT
V gene: TRBV6-8; D gene: TRBD1; CDR3 protein: ASSFGQGSQPQH
V gene: TRBV2; D gene: TRBD2; CDR3 protein: ASSRSGRVNEQF
V gene: TRBV6-2/TRBV6-3; D gene: .; CDR3 protein: ASSYSISEQF
V gene: TRBV7-2; D gene: .; CDR3 protein: ASSYHDGNYGYT
V gene: TRBV9; D gene: .; CDR3 protein: ASSVAGGPNYGYT
V gene: TRBV20-1; D gene: .; CDR3 protein: SAGRPGTEAF
V gene: TRBV4-3; D gene: .; CDR3 protein: ASSQDREGAEAF
V gene: TRBV10-3; D gene: .; CDR3 protein: AISESTGSTDTQY
V gene: TRBV28; D gene: .; CDR3 protein: ASSLSVDTQY
V gene: TRBV6-2/TRBV6-3; D gene: .; CDR3 protein: ASSYVRGPNEQF
V gene: TRBV28; D gene: .; CDR3 protein: ASSFANEKLF
V gene: TRBV12-3/TRBV12-4; D gene: TRBD1; CDR3 protein: ASSLVMGQVAYEQY
V gene: TRBV10-3; D gene: .; CDR3 protein: AISESQGSWVYEQY
V gene: TRBV6-5; D gene: .; CDR3 protein: ASSYSGIGGETQY
V gene: TRBV2; D gene: .; CDR3 protein: ASGGWASTDTQY
V gene: TRBV20-1; D gene: .; CDR3 protein: SARDSGFPGNVQY
V gene: TRBV5-4; D gene: TRBD2; CDR3 protein: ASRAGLAGEETQY
V gene: TRBV19; D gene: .; CDR3 protein: ASSTAGQSNQPQH
V gene: TRBV7-2; D gene: .; CDR3 protein: ASSWRSHEQY
V gene: TRBV20-1; D gene: TRBD2; CDR3 protein: SAGGTSGKSSYNEQF
V gene: TRBV28; D gene: TRBD1; CDR3 protein: ASSLGRTGGYRAF
V gene: TRBV2; D gene: .; CDR3 protein: ASSEQYEQY
V gene: TRBV6-1; D gene: .; CDR3 protein: ASSFSGTEPFYEQY
V gene: TRBV7-9; D gene: .; CDR3 protein: ATWGEISEQF
V gene: TRBV5-6; D gene: TRBD1; CDR3 protein: ASRQRGQGLYEQY
V gene: TRBV28; D gene: .; CDR3 protein: ASSLPGVKETQY
V gene: TRBV6-1; D gene: .; CDR3 protein: ASRPVGGRETQY
V gene: TRBV20-1; D gene: .; CDR3 protein: SARDRLGGYEQY
V gene: TRBV28; D gene: .; CDR3 protein: ASSTPQGRNTEAF
V gene: TRBV2; D gene: TRBD2; CDR3 protein: ASKLAVGLAGVAGELF
V gene: TRBV13; D gene: .; CDR3 protein: ASRPGAGNTGELF
V gene: TRBV10-3; D gene: .; CDR3 protein: AISVQEGTVN
V gene: TRBV2; D gene: TRBD1; CDR3 protein: ASSDGQGATEAF
V gene: TRBV6-2/TRBV6-3; D gene: .; CDR3 protein: ASSRALPGTDTQY
V gene: TRBV12-3/TRBV12-4; D gene: TRBD1; CDR3 protein: ASSFGQGMITGELF
V gene: TRBV9; D gene: TRBD1; CDR3 protein: ASSRRDRGRETQY
V gene: TRBV6-1; D gene: TRBD1; CDR3 protein: ASRRGRETQY
V gene: TRBV27; D gene: .; CDR3 protein: ASRPYRGATYEQY
V gene: TRBV25-1; D gene: TRBD2; CDR3 protein: ASSSTRGTSGRGESYNEQF
V gene: TRBV10-2; D gene: .; CDR3 protein: ASSEVGQPQH
V gene: TRBV2; D gene: TRBD2; CDR3 protein: ASSEAARGSNEQF
V gene: TRBV7-8; D gene: .; CDR3 protein: ASSLEYTNTGELF
V gene: TRBV24-1; D gene: .; CDR3 protein: ATSDPQAYEQY
V gene: TRBV12-3/TRBV12-4; D gene: .; CDR3 protein: ASWGQLDGYT
V gene: TRBV19; D gene: TRBD1; CDR3 protein: ASSPDRGDAGELF
V gene: TRBV2; D gene: .; CDR3 protein: ASSPDSYGYT
V gene: TRBV19; D gene: .; CDR3 protein: ASSIEGGSYNEQF
V gene: TRBV19; D gene: .; CDR3 protein: ASSIVDSRSGNTIY